Each of the 14 T cell receptor beta chains below was sequenced from the same sample in a study of naive and memory T cell subsets (dated by TCRdb to the late 2010s). Findings and caveats that apply to the study as a whole: A few larger clonotypes were found in naive repertoires, especially CD8, and these larger clonotypes were possibly memory cells re-expressing CD45RA.

Library construction relied on UMI-ligation and nested PCR. The reads were generated on an Illumina MiSeq. To cover both TRBC1 and TRBC2, the beta constant-region primer consisted of an equimolar mix of two oligonucleotides. Four rounds of PCR, combining the SP2 primer with nested alpha and beta constant-region primers, were used to amplify the ligated cDNA. TCRdb itself trimmed the public reads at Q25 with fastp, ran MiXCR and retained productive beta chains. Here each entry gathers all rows of one CDR3 protein and keeps the most common genes and DNA. The sample data list 120,000 to 150,000 distinct CDR3 sequences, and approximately 20% of these were observed just once. The biggest ten clones account for around 0.63% of the sample. Their antigens are not known. The sequenced sample consisted of naive CD8+ T cells from blood. The sample's cell subset or site label is to be understood as: naive T cells, CD45RA high CD27+. These receptors all stem from a human donor in good health.

This clonotype occurred a few times. This chain links TRBV29-1 with TRBJ2-1; TRBD2 matches at 15 bases. The V segment lost 6 bases and the J segment 0 bases; nucleotides outside the gene matches: 6. The germline gives CDR1 SQVTM, CDR2 ANQGSEA. This CDR3 region has 17 residues. The CDR3 DNA reads as TGCAGCGTCCTGGGACTAGCGGGAGGAAGCTCCTACAATGAGCAGTTCTTC. Encoded protein: CSVLGLAGGSSYNEQFF.

The V and J genes are TRBV11-1 and TRBJ1-1; tentatively, D is TRBD1 (6 bases). V was trimmed by 0 bases and J by 7 bases, leaving 12 bases between them. Germline V gene lookup returns CDR1 SGHAT and CDR2 FQDESV (reference sequence). This CDR3 spans 14 amino acids. The CDR3 bases are TGTGCCAGCAGCTTAGCCAGGGGACTGAGTGAAGCTTTCTTT. Translated, it gives CASSLARGLSEAFF.

Only a few counts were recorded for this clonotype. This chain joins TRBV7-9 and TRBJ2-2; 7 positions agree with TRBD1. Germline V gene lookup returns CDR1 SEHNR and CDR2 FQNEAQ (reference sequence). This CDR3 comprises 15 residues. V trimming: 4 bases; J trimming: 0 bases; junction bases outside the gene matches: 2. CDR3 sequence (DNA): TGTGCCAGCAGCTCGGGACAGCCGAACACCGGGGAGCTGTTTTTT. Amino acids: CASSSGQPNTGELFF.

This clonotype appeared a single time. The chain employs TRBV24-1 and TRBJ2-1; 11 bases fit TRBD2. The CDR3 has 18 residues. CDR1 is KGHDR and CDR2 is SFDVKD in the germline V gene. V gave up 4 bases and J gave up 0 bases; unmatched junction bases: 7. CDR3 amino acids: CATSDPLAGEFSYNEQFF. For the CDR3, the DNA is TGTGCCACCAGTGACCCACTAGCGGGAGAGTTCTCCTACAATGAGCAGTTCTTC.

The V gene is TRBV6-6, the J gene TRBJ2-7, with D perhaps TRBD2 (5 bases). Germline loops: CDR1 MNHNY, CDR2 SVGAGI (reference sequence). The CDR3 consists of 12 residues. V gave up 3 bases and J gave up 7 bases, with 10 bases separating them. CDR3 in amino acids: CASSYNGGEQYF. The CDR3 bases are TGTGCCAGCAGTTATAACGGCGGGGAGCAGTACTTC.

The chain couples TRBV12-3 or TRBV12-4 to TRBJ1-2; D is possibly TRBD1 (5 bases). Trimming took 6 bases from V and 0 from J, leaving 20 bases between them. The CDR3 runs 17 residues. The CDR3 here is CASSPLGGDPPNYGYTF. CDR3 nucleotides: TGTGCCAGCAGCCCACTGGGTGGGGACCCTCCTAACTATGGCTACACCTTC.

The rearrangement links TRBV2 to TRBJ1-5, with D tentatively TRBD1 (5 bases). The CDR3 sequence is 15 residues long. Trimming took off 6 bases at V and 0 bases at J, with 12 bases between the two ends. The germline gives CDR1 SNHLY, CDR2 FYNNEI. Here the CDR3 reads CASRGDSYSNQPQHF. The CDR3 DNA reads as TGTGCCAGCAGGGGGGACTCTTATAGCAATCAGCCCCAGCATTTT.

CDR3 in amino acids: CASSIAGGPASTDTQYF. The DNA of the CDR3 is TGTGCCAGCAGTATAGCGGGAGGCCCAGCTAGCACAGATACGCAGTATTTT. J is TRBJ2-3 and V is TRBV6-5; 10 bases are a match to TRBD2. Germline V gene data show CDR1 as MNHEY and CDR2 as SVGAGI. The trim removed 5 bases at V and 0 bases at J, leaving 8 bases unmatched. This CDR3 has 17 residues.

The CDR3, as DNA: TGTGCCAGCAGCCAAGATTCTCCTAGCGGGAGCCTCGCTCCCCTTAACAATGAGCAGTTCTTC. Translating it yields CASSQDSPSGSLAPLNNEQFF. The genes are TRBV14 and TRBJ2-1; TRBD2 matches at 10 bases. Trimming removed 0 bases from V and 5 bases from J; junction bases left unmatched: 19. The germline gives CDR1 SGHDN, CDR2 FVKESK. This CDR3 region has 21 residues.

The chain is built from TRBV6-5 and TRBJ1-2; D unclear. The CDR3 extends over 11 amino acids. From germline, CDR1 is MNHEY and CDR2 SVGAGI. V was shortened by 6 bases and J by 4 bases, with 6 bases between the two germline ends. CDR3 in amino acids: CASRGGYGYTF. DNA for the CDR3: TGTGCCAGCAGAGGAGGCTATGGCTACACCTTC.

J is TRBJ2-7 and V is TRBV5-1; D is tentatively TRBD1 or TRBD2 (5 bases each). The CDR3 has 14 residues. Germline V gene data show CDR1 as SGHRS and CDR2 as YFSETQ. With 8 bases removed from V and 7 bases from J, the gap between germline ends came to 22 bases. The CDR3 bases are TGCGCCAGTTCTTCTCCGGGACCCCCGGGAGAGCAGTACTTC. Translating gives CASSSPGPPGEQYF. The variable domain in full, completed from reference TRBV5-1 and TRBJ2-7, reads KAGVTQTPRYLIKTRGQQVTLSCSPISGHRSVSWYQQTPGQGLQFLFEYFSETQRNKGNFPGRFSGRQFSNSRSEMNVSTLELGDSALYLCASSSPGPPGEQYFGPGTRLTVT.

The chain uses TRBV4-3 and TRBJ1-3, with unresolved D. The CDR3 is 16 amino acids. V was cut by 0 bases and J by 3 bases, with 12 bases left in between. Germline assignment: CDR1 LGHNA and CDR2 YSLEER. The DNA of the CDR3 is TGCGCCAGCAGCCAAGAAGTAGGGCCCCTTGGAAACACCATATATTTT. Residues: CASSQEVGPLGNTIYF.

The table lists this clonotype with a few counts. J is TRBJ2-1 and V is TRBV24-1; possibly TRBD1 or TRBD2 for D (6 bases each). The germline V and J ends were trimmed by 2 bases and 7 bases, with 11 bases remaining between them. Germline lookup yields CDR1 KGHDR and CDR2 SFDVKD. CDR3 length: 14 residues. The CDR3 spells CATSDSQGLNEQFF. The CDR3 coding sequence is TGTGCCACCAGTGATTCACAGGGACTTAATGAGCAGTTCTTC.

This clonotype has just a few counts. The gene calls are TRBV13 and TRBJ1-1, with TRBD1 identical over 7 bases. The germline gives CDR1 PRHDT, CDR2 FYEKMQ (reference sequence). With 5 bases clipped from V and 3 bases from J, the junction kept 9 bases outside the gene matches. The CDR3 runs 15 residues. Here the CDR3 reads CASSLRTGTDTEAFF. Here the CDR3 DNA reads TGTGCCAGCAGCCTACGGACAGGAACTGACACTGAAGCTTTCTTT. Complete variable domain (other parts from reference TRBV13 and TRBJ1-1): AAGVIQSPRHLIKEKRETATLKCYPIPRHDTVYWYQQGPGQDPQFLISFYEKMQSDKGSIPDRFSAQQFSDYHSELNMSSLELGDSALYFCASSLRTGTDTEAFFGQGTRLTVV.